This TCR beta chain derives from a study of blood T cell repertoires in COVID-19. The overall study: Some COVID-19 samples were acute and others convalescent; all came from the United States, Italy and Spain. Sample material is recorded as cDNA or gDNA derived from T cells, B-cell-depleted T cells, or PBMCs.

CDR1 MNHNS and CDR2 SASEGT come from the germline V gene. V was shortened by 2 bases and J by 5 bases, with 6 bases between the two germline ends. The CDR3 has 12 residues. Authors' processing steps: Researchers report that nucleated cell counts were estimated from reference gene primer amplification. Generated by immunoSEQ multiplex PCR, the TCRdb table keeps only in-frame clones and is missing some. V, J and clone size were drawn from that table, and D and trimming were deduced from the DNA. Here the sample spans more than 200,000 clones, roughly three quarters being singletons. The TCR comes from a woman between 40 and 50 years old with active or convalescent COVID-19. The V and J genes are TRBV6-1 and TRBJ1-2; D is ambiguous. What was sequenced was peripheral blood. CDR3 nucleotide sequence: TGTGCCAGCAGTGAATTTTCTTATGGCTACACCTTC. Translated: CASSEFSYGYTF.